This T cell receptor (beta chain) appears in the sequencing data of a study of control samples from healthy donors and cancer patients. Trimming took off 0 bases at V and 5 bases at J, with 11 bases between the two ends. The CDR3 runs 15 residues. CDR1 is MNHEY and CDR2 is SVGAGI in the germline V gene. Libraries were prepared by immunoSEQ multiplex PCR; TCRdb keeps only in-frame clonotypes and omits some of them. The table includes some 35,000 clones, roughly 92% detected once. This sequence originates from a man aged 35 to 55 with colorectal cancer. The sequencing sample was made of PBMCs. The chain combines TRBV6-5 with TRBJ1-3; D is unresolved. The DNA for the CDR3 is TGTGCCAGCAGTTACTCGAGGAACGGGAGAAACACCATATATTTT. This sequence encodes CASSYSRNGRNTIYF.